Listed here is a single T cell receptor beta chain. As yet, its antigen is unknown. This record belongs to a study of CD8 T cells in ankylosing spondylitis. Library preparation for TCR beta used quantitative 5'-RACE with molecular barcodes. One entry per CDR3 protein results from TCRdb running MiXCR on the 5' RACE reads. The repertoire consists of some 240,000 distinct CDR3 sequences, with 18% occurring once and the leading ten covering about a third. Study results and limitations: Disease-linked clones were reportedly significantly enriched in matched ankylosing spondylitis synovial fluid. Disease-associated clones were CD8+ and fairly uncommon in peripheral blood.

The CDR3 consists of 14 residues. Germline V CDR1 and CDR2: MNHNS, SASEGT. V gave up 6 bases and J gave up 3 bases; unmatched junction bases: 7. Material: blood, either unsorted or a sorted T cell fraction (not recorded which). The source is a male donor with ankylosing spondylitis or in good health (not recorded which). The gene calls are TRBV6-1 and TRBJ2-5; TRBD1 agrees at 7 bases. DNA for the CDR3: TGTGCCAGCAGAGTCTGGCAGGGGGAAGAGACCCAGTACTTC. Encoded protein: CASRVWQGEETQYF.